These 10 T cell receptor beta chains were all obtained from the same sample, sequenced in a study of identical twins. In TCRdb, the 5' RACE reads were re-called with MiXCR into one record per CDR3 protein. This table holds some 1,600,000 distinct CDR3 sequences, 32% found once. Sequences were obtained from cord blood. All receptors come from a newborn girl in good health.

This clonotype was seen a handful of times. This chain joins TRBV3-1 and TRBJ2-7, with D possibly TRBD2 on 7 matching bases. The CDR3 extends over 13 amino acids. Germline V lookup: CDR1 LGHDT, CDR2 YNNKEL (reference sequence). Trimming removed 10 bases at V and 0 bases at J, with 13 bases between. The CDR3 nucleotides are TGTGCCACTCAAAGGGGGGGCTCCTACGAGCAGTACTTC. Translated: CATQRGGSYEQYF.

The gene calls are TRBV29-1 and TRBJ2-4, with D possibly being TRBD1 (7 bases). This CDR3 is built from 17 residues. With 4 bases removed from V and 3 bases from J, the gap between germline ends came to 22 bases. Germline lookup yields CDR1 SQVTM and CDR2 ANQGSEA. For the CDR3, the DNA is TGCAGCGTTGTTCACAGGGGCGGGGCGAATGGCAAAAACATTCAGTACTTC. It specifies CSVVHRGGANGKNIQYF.

This chain links TRBV6-6 with TRBJ2-2; D remains unclear. Per germline, CDR1 MNHNY and CDR2 SVGAGI (reference sequence). V was trimmed by 0 bases and J by 2 bases, leaving 4 bases between them. The CDR3 contains 14 residues. Here the CDR3 DNA reads TGTGCCAGCAGTTACTCGACTAACACCGGGGAGCTGTTTTTT. Its protein is CASSYSTNTGELFF.

The sample holds one count of this clonotype. V and J are TRBV20-1 and TRBJ2-7; 7 bases agree with TRBD1. Looked up from germline, CDR1 is DFQATT and CDR2 is SNEGSKA (reference sequence). Trimming took 1 base from V and 5 from J; bases not matched to a gene: 8. This CDR3 is built from 14 residues. Here the CDR3 reads CSARVRQGTDEQYF. The CDR3 DNA sequence: TGCAGTGCTAGAGTTAGACAGGGAACGGACGAGCAGTACTTC.

The gene calls are TRBV3-1 and TRBJ2-1, with D possibly being TRBD2 (5 bases). Germline assignment: CDR1 LGHDT and CDR2 YNNKEL (reference sequence). This CDR3 region has 13 residues. V shed 3 bases and J shed 10 bases, with 13 bases lying between them. The CDR3 bases are TGTGCCAGCAGCCACGGAGGTCCCTACGAGCAGTTCTTC. It is translated as CASSHGGPYEQFF.

This clonotype has a handful of counts. The gene calls are TRBV4-1 and TRBJ2-1; D unresolved. CDR1 is MGHRA and CDR2 is YSYEKL in the germline V gene. V lost 3 bases, J lost 8 bases, and 17 bases lay in between. The CDR3 totals 15 residues. The chain's CDR3 is CASSHPMALADEQFF. CDR3 DNA sequence: TGCGCCAGCAGCCATCCCATGGCTTTAGCAGATGAGCAGTTCTTC.

This clonotype was picked up a small number of times. J is TRBJ2-3 and V is TRBV7-2, with D unclear. The germline gives CDR1 SGHTA, CDR2 FQGNSA. Trimming took off 4 bases at V and 0 bases at J, with 8 bases between the two ends. The CDR3 runs 14 residues. CDR3 in DNA: TGTGCCAGCAGCTCCGCCCATAGCACAGATACGCAGTATTTT. Translation: CASSSAHSTDTQYF.

As regards this clonotype: A much larger clone sits a single nucleotide away, making a read error possible. The chain recombines TRBV5-1 with TRBJ2-1; D tentatively fits TRBD1 or TRBD2 (5 bases each). Per germline, CDR1 SGHRS and CDR2 YFSETQ. This CDR3 comprises 13 residues. In nucleotides, the CDR3 is TGCGCCAGCAGCTTCGGGATAGGGGATGAGCAGTTATTC. Translation gives CASSFGIGDEQLF.

This clonotype has more than one count but fewer than ten. The chain combines TRBV28 with TRBJ2-7, with a weak D call TRBD2 (6 bases). Trimming took 7 bases from V and 0 from J, leaving 13 bases between them. This CDR3 spans 14 amino acids. CDR1 is MDHEN and CDR2 is SYDVKM in the germline V gene. This CDR3 reads CASIGGLFSYEQYF. In DNA form, the CDR3 reads TGTGCCAGCATTGGGGGACTGTTCTCCTACGAGCAGTACTTC. Combining the CDR3 with reference TRBV28 and TRBJ2-7 gives the whole variable domain DVKVTQSSRYLVKRTGEKVFLECVQDMDHENMFWYRQDPGLGLRLIYFSYDVKMKEKGDIPEGYSVSREKKERFSLILESASTNQTSMYLCASIGGLFSYEQYFGPGTRLTVT.

The V and J genes are TRBV24-1 and TRBJ2-5; 10 positions match TRBD1. The end of the DNA is better explained by TRBJ2-7, so the J call may be wrong. The CDR3 contains 15 residues. The germline CDR1 and CDR2 sequences are KGHDR and SFDVKD. CDR3 nucleotide sequence: TGTGCCACCAGTGATTTGGGGACAGGGGTCTACGAGCAGTACTTC. This gives the protein CATSDLGTGVYEQYF.